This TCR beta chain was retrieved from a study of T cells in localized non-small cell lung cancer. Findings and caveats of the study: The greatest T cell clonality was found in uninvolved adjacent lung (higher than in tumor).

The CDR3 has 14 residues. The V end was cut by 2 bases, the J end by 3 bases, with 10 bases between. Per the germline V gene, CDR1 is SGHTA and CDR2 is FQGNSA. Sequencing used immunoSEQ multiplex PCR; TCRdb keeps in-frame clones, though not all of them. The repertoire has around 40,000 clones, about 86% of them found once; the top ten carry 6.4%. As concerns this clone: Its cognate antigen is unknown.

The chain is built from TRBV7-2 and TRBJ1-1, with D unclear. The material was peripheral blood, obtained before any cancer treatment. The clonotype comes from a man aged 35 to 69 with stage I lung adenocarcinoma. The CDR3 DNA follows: TGTGCCAGCAGCTTATTGGGAGGTTACACTGAAGCTTTCTTT. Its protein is CASSLLGGYTEAFF. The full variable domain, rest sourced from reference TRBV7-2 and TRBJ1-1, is GAGVSQSPSNKVTEKGKDVELRCDPISGHTALYWYRQSLGQGLEFLIYFQGNSAPDKSGLPSDRFSAERTGGSVSTLTIQRTQQEDSAVYLCASSLLGGYTEAFFGQGTRLTVV.